This entry features one T cell receptor (beta chain) sequence. What this receptor recognizes is not known. No quality values exist for individual bases; no much larger clone is one base distant. The sample is drawn from a study of blood T cell repertoires in COVID-19 (dated by TCRdb to the early 2020s). With regard to the full study: Collaborator samples came from the United States, Italy and Spain and covered acute and convalescent phases of COVID-19. The material from the prospective study consisted of cDNA or gDNA derived from T cells, B-cell-depleted T cells, or PBMCs. Deeply sampled blood TCRbeta repertoires from subjects exposed to, actively infected with, or recovered from COVID-19 were included in the dataset. A freely available public database, intended as a resource for researchers studying the immune response to SARS-CoV-2, is where the repertoires were released. Samples came from the ongoing ImmuneRACE study (first 160 participants) plus 1,254 subjects from 6 global collaborators. The sample metadata nearly always contained a de-identified subject ID, COVID-19 status, age in years and sex. Where HLA class I and class II types were available, the types were taken from metadata supplied by the sample provider, not from assay-based typing. The research as a whole found: The amount of clinical and demographic metadata varied by source and participant and was provided uncurated.

From cysteine to phenylalanine, the CDR3 is 14 amino acids long. CDR3 DNA is the only sequence kept; it has 42 bases, read in frame from the first base. V was cut back by 5 bases and J by 4 bases, leaving a gap of 11 bases between them. The germline V gene supplies CDR1 SGHTA and CDR2 FQGNSA. The immunoSEQ Assay, a bias-controlled multiplex PCR, was used to amplify TCRbeta CDR3 regions from genomic DNA. Concerning the study's data processing: Nucleated cell counts per sample were estimated from amplification of reference gene primers within the assay. To quantify the absolute abundance of each unique TCRbeta CDR3 rearrangement, sequence reads were collapsed and filtered. Productive Simpson clonality was computed per sample as the square root of Simpson's diversity index over productive rearrangements. TCRdb carries this immuneACCESS record with in-frame sequences only. Its versions omit some clonotypes, under half of them owing to an unresolved V gene in the studies checked, with the rest unexplained. Clonal size and the V and J genes are those of that table, whereas D and trimming came from the DNA. The sample profile shows over 200,000 clones; less than 90% of them were found once. Of the sample, about a sixth is held by the ten largest clones.

The collaborating institutions used their own protocols to collect whole blood in K2EDTA tubes. For TCRbeta analysis, collaborators shipped samples as frozen whole blood, isolated PBMCs, or DNA extracted from either of those sample types. The TCR comes from a woman over 75 with active or convalescent COVID-19. The sequence joins TRBV7-2 to TRBJ2-2, and perhaps TRBD2 as D gene, on 6 matching bases. The sample comprised peripheral blood. CDR3 loop: CASSRVRGTGELFF. The DNA reads as follows: TGTGCCAGCAGCCGCGTGCGGGGCACCGGGGAGCTGTTTTTT. The entire variable domain, with the stretches around the CDR3 drawn from the reference TRBV7-2 and TRBJ2-2 proteins, is GAGVSQSPSNKVTEKGKDVELRCDPISGHTALYWYRQSLGQGLEFLIYFQGNSAPDKSGLPSDRFSAERTGGSVSTLTIQRTQQEDSAVYLCASSRVRGTGELFFGEGSRLTVL.